The 26 T cell receptor beta chains listed next were all sequenced from one sample in a study of blood T cell repertoires in COVID-19 (TCRdb year 2020). The library came from the immunoSEQ multiplex PCR assay. The table comes from immuneACCESS by way of TCRdb, which keeps in-frame sequences with V and J called. Part of the clones is missing from these tables; in studies checked, under half for an unresolved V gene and the rest for unknown reasons. This sample has more than 110,000 clones in its table, and 80% to 90% of those were observed once. The top ten clones comprise around 4.5% of the sample. Sequencing used peripheral blood. Receptors originate from a woman aged 40 to 50 with acute or convalescent COVID-19.

The rearrangement links TRBV30 to TRBJ1-1; possibly TRBD1 for D (6 bases). The CDR3 extends over 16 amino acids. Germline CDR1 GTSNPN, CDR2 SVGIG (reference sequence). Trimming took off 0 bases at V and 6 bases at J, with 20 bases between the two ends. The CDR3: CAWSVQGGGGRSEAFF. As DNA, the CDR3 is TGTGCCTGGAGTGTACAGGGAGGGGGAGGGCGGTCTGAAGCTTTCTTT.

A word on this clone: The same CDR3 arises from other DNA sequences in this sample as well. The chain employs TRBV7-9 and TRBJ1-2; D remains ambiguous. Deletions cut 0 bases from V and 8 bases from J, with 10 bases between. There are 13 residues in the CDR3. Germline CDR1 reads SEHNR; CDR2 reads FQNEAQ (reference sequence). Here the CDR3 reads CASSLAREGGYTF. The CDR3 DNA reads TGTGCCAGCAGCTTAGCGCGAGAGGGCGGCTACACCTTC. Looking up the rest from reference TRBV7-9 and TRBJ1-2 gives the full variable domain: DTGVSQNPRHKITKRGQNVTFRCDPISEHNRLYWYRQTLGQGPEFLTYFQNEAQLEKSRLLSDRFSAERPKGSFSTLEIQRTEQGDSAMYLCASSLAREGGYTFGSGTRLTVV.

V and J are TRBV27 and TRBJ1-2; no reliable D call. The CDR3 contains 14 residues. V was trimmed by 6 bases and J by 3 bases, leaving 14 bases between them. Germline values: CDR1 MNHEY, CDR2 SMNVEV (reference sequence). CDR3 amino acids: CASRPMGGHYGYTF. CDR3 sequence (DNA): TGTGCCAGCAGACCGATGGGAGGGCACTATGGCTACACCTTC.

The V and J genes are TRBV11-2 and TRBJ2-2; tentatively, D is TRBD2 (5 bases). With 11 bases removed from V and 4 bases from J, the gap between germline ends came to 11 bases. The CDR3 extends over 12 amino acids. The germline V gene has CDR1 SGHAT and CDR2 FQNNGV. The CDR3 spells CAHRRGTGELFF. In DNA form, the CDR3 reads TGTGCCCACCGCCGGGGCACCGGGGAGCTGTTTTTT.

In this sample, this clone turned up a few times. V and J are TRBV7-2 and TRBJ1-2; possibly TRBD1 for D (5 bases). Germline CDR1 reads SGHTA; CDR2 reads FQGNSA. The CDR3 consists of 16 residues. Trimming removed 7 bases at V and 4 bases at J, with 22 bases between. The CDR3 DNA reads TGTGCCAGCACCTGGGGGGGATTGAGGGGCCTCTATGGCTACACCTTC. Protein sequence: CASTWGGLRGLYGYTF.

V gene TRBV5-1 combines with J gene TRBJ2-5, with TRBD1 identical over 11 bases. The CDR3 covers 17 residues. Germline CDR1 and CDR2: SGHRS and YFSETQ. J was trimmed by 0 bases and V by 4 bases; bases with no gene match: 8. The CDR3 loop reads CASSPGDRGSYQETQYF. CDR3 in DNA: TGCGCCAGCAGCCCCGGGGACAGGGGGTCGTACCAAGAGACCCAGTACTTC.

This clone was recorded once. The J gene is TRBJ2-5, the V gene TRBV3-1 (or the pseudogene TRBV3-2); the D gene is possibly TRBD1 (6 bases). Trimming stripped 4 bases from V and 3 bases from J, with 12 bases between. Germline V CDR1 and CDR2: LGHDT, YNNKEL (reference sequence). The CDR3 spans 14 residues. CDR3 protein: CASSLLGQKETQYF. In nucleotides, the CDR3 is TGTGCCAGCAGCCTGTTGGGACAAAAAGAGACCCAGTACTTC.

The chain combines TRBV12-1 with TRBJ2-3; the table's D call of TRBD2 was not tested on the DNA. TRBV12-1 is noted as a pseudogene. The CDR3 totals 16 residues. CDR3 amino acids: CASSFHIGGGPDTQYF. For the CDR3, the DNA is TGTGCCAGCAGCTTTCACATCGGCGGAGGGCCAGATACGCAGTATTTT.

This sequence joins TRBV7-9 and TRBJ1-2; weak D call: TRBD1 (5 bases). The CDR3 is 14 residues long. V was pared by 5 bases and J by 4 bases, with 14 bases between. The germline CDR1 and CDR2 sequences are SEHNR and FQNEAQ (reference sequence). The CDR3 nucleotides read TGTGCCAGCAGCCATCAGGGTACAGGCTATGGCTACACCTTC. This sequence encodes CASSHQGTGYGYTF.

This clone has just one count. This CDR3 reads CASRAGVSTDTQYF. The CDR3, as DNA: TGTGCCAGCAGGGCGGGAGTTTCGACAGATACGCAGTATTTT. This chain connects TRBV2 to TRBJ2-3; TRBD2 aligns across 7 bases. CDR3 length equals 14 residues. The germline V gene has CDR1 SNHLY and CDR2 FYNNEI. Trimming removed 6 bases from V and 3 bases from J; junction bases left unmatched: 6.

CDR3 protein: CASSLVRYEQYF. CDR3 in DNA: TGTGCCAGCAGCTTGGTCAGGTACGAGCAGTACTTC. The chain links TRBV5-8 to TRBJ2-7; D is uncertain. CDR3 size: 12 residues. The germline V and J ends were trimmed by 0 bases and 4 bases, with 5 bases remaining between them. Germline CDR1 reads SGHTS; CDR2 reads YDEGEE.

This clone was seen more than once but under ten times. The rearrangement links TRBV9 to TRBJ2-2, with 10 bases lining up with TRBD1. The CDR3 covers 16 residues. CDR1 and CDR2 from the germline V gene are SGDLS and YYNGEE. V shed 4 bases, J shed 5 bases, and the junction held 8 bases outside the gene matches. The CDR3 DNA sequence: TGTGCCAGCAGCAGACCGGGACAGGGGATTACCGGGGAGCTGTTTTTT. Amino acids: CASSRPGQGITGELFF.

The CDR3 sequence: CASSLGTWSGLARTGELFF. CDR3 in DNA: TGTGCCAGCAGCTTAGGTACTTGGTCGGGACTAGCCCGAACCGGGGAGCTGTTTTTT. The chain employs TRBV7-9 and TRBJ2-2; 9 bases align to TRBD2. Germline V CDR1 and CDR2: SEHNR, FQNEAQ (reference sequence). There are 19 residues in the CDR3. J was trimmed by 5 bases and V by 1 base; bases with no gene match: 14.

Worth noting for this clone: At the DNA level, this CDR3 is encoded by other sequences in the same sample as well. The V call is TRBV9, the J call TRBJ1-2, with D unresolved. The ends were cut back, 4 bases at V and 2 bases at J, with 6 bases in the middle. Germline CDR1 reads SGDLS; CDR2 reads YYNGEE. CDR3 length equals 12 residues. The CDR3 bases are TGTGCCAGCAGCCCCGCGAACTATGGCTACACCTTC. Its translation: CASSPANYGYTF. Drawing the rest from reference TRBV9 and TRBJ1-2, the complete variable domain is DSGVTQTPKHLITATGQRVTLRCSPRSGDLSVYWYQQSLDQGLQFLIQYYNGEERAKGNILERFSAQQFPDLHSELNLSSLELGDSALYFCASSPANYGYTFGSGTRLTVV.

The rearrangement joins TRBV12-3 or TRBV12-4 to TRBJ1-6, with D unclear. The V end lost 4 bases, the J end lost 9 bases, and 10 bases lay between the germline ends. This CDR3 spans 13 amino acids. This chain's CDR3 is CASSSWEGSPLHF. For the CDR3, the DNA is TGTGCCAGCAGTTCTTGGGAGGGTTCACCCCTCCACTTT.

V gene TRBV19 combines with J gene TRBJ1-6; D may be TRBD1 (6 bases). V shed 7 bases and J shed 7 bases, with 8 bases lying between them. The CDR3 length is 12 residues. Germline CDR1 reads LNHDA; CDR2 reads SQIVND (reference sequence). As DNA, the CDR3 is TGTGCCAGTAAACAGGGAAATTCACCCCTCCACTTT. Protein sequence: CASKQGNSPLHF.

The V and J genes are TRBV7-2 and TRBJ2-5, with TRBD1 as a possible D gene (6 bases). Germline loops: CDR1 SGHTA, CDR2 FQGNSA. Trimming took off 5 bases at V and 4 bases at J, with 14 bases between the two ends. The CDR3 covers 14 residues. Here the CDR3 reads CASSGYREGETQYF. The CDR3 DNA reads TGTGCCAGCAGCGGATACAGGGAAGGAGAGACCCAGTACTTC. The entire variable domain, with the rest obtained from reference TRBV7-2 and TRBJ2-5, is as follows: GAGVSQSPSNKVTEKGKDVELRCDPISGHTALYWYRQSLGQGLEFLIYFQGNSAPDKSGLPSDRFSAERTGGSVSTLTIQRTQQEDSAVYLCASSGYREGETQYFGPGTRLLVL.

The V and J genes are TRBV3-1 (or the pseudogene TRBV3-2) and TRBJ2-1; D not resolved. The CDR3 totals 14 residues. V lost 3 bases and J 4 bases, leaving 10 bases between the germline ends. The germline gives CDR1 LGHDT, CDR2 YNNKEL (reference sequence). The CDR3 spells CASSQRHLYNEQFF. CDR3 DNA sequence: TGTGCCAGCAGCCAGCGACATCTTTACAATGAGCAGTTCTTC.

The chain joins TRBV7-2 to TRBJ1-2; maybe TRBD1 (5 bases). V lost 3 bases and J 7 bases, leaving 15 bases between the germline ends. The CDR3 loop spans 14 amino acids. CDR1 SGHTA and CDR2 FQGNSA come from the germline V gene. CDR3 sequence reads: CASSFGGEGGGYTF. In nucleotides, the CDR3 is TGTGCCAGCAGCTTCGGGGGGGAAGGAGGTGGCTACACCTTC.

The chain recombines TRBV10-3 with TRBJ1-6; TRBD1 matches 7 bases. The V gene's germline CDR1 is ENHRY and CDR2 SYGVKD. CDR3 length equals 17 residues. V lost 0 bases to trimming and J lost 8 bases; unmatched junction nucleotides: 10. The DNA of the CDR3 is TGTGCCATCAGTGAGTCCCCGCCGGACAGGACCCATTCACCCCTCCACTTT. Amino acid sequence: CAISESPPDRTHSPLHF.

V and J are TRBV5-6 and TRBJ2-3; D not resolved. V was pared by 4 bases and J by 0 bases, with 9 bases between. Germline assignment: CDR1 SGHDT and CDR2 YYEEEE. The CDR3 consists of 14 residues. The CDR3 reads CASSLGRSTDTQYF. The CDR3 bases are TGTGCCAGCAGCCTGGGCAGGAGCACAGATACGCAGTATTTT.

The chain has TRBV6-5 and TRBJ2-5; 9 bases map to TRBD1. Germline trimming cut 2 bases from V and 3 bases from J; bases unmatched to any gene: 7. Germline V CDR1 and CDR2: MNHEY, SVGAGI. The CDR3 spans 16 residues. CDR3 sequence: CASSYSGTGGEETQYF. The CDR3 DNA follows: TGTGCCAGCAGTTACAGCGGTACAGGGGGCGAAGAGACCCAGTACTTC.

The J gene is TRBJ1-4, the V gene TRBV3-1 (or the pseudogene TRBV3-2), with D perhaps matching TRBD1 (5 bases). CDR1 and CDR2 (germline): LGHDT, YNNKEL (reference sequence). The V end lost 4 bases, the J end lost 0 bases, and 15 bases lay between the germline ends. CDR3 length: 17 residues. The CDR3 loop is CASSPFGHPATNEKLFF. The CDR3 nucleotides are TGTGCCAGCAGCCCCTTTGGACACCCTGCAACTAATGAAAAACTGTTTTTT.

V gene TRBV6-1 combines with J gene TRBJ2-7; TRBD2 aligns across 8 bases. Germline CDR1 and CDR2: MNHNS and SASEGT. CDR3 length equals 16 residues. V was pared by 0 bases and J by 3 bases, with 7 bases of the junction left unmatched. CDR3 region: CASSEAGYTSGYEQYF. In DNA form, the CDR3 reads TGTGCCAGCAGTGAAGCTGGTTATACTAGCGGCTACGAGCAGTACTTC.

The table lists this clone with a few counts. The rearrangement links TRBV2 to TRBJ1-5, with D perhaps TRBD1 (5 bases). This CDR3 is 13 amino acids long. Trimming took off 8 bases at V and 1 base at J, with 9 bases between the two ends. CDR1 and CDR2 from the germline V gene are SNHLY and FYNNEI. CDR3 bases: TGTGCCAGCGAAGGGGCGAGCAATCAGCCCCAGCATTTT. Translation gives CASEGASNQPQHF.

The genes are TRBV7-6 and TRBJ1-1; D gene ambiguous. The CDR3 extends over 16 amino acids. The V gene's germline CDR1 is SGHVS and CDR2 FNYEAQ. Trimming pared 5 bases from V and 4 bases from J, leaving 20 bases between. This CDR3 reads CASSLTPQLGGTEAFF. CDR3 nucleotides: TGTGCCAGCAGCCTGACCCCCCAATTGGGAGGCACTGAAGCTTTCTTT. The whole variable domain, remainder taken from reference TRBV7-6 and TRBJ1-1, is GAGVSQSPRYKVTKRGQDVALRCDPISGHVSLYWYRQALGQGPEFLTYFNYEAQQDKSGLPNDRFSAERPEGSISTLTIQRTEQRDSAMYRCASSLTPQLGGTEAFFGQGTRLTVV.